These 21 T cell receptor beta chains share one sample of origin, sequenced in a study of blood T cell repertoires in COVID-19. The method was immunoSEQ multiplex PCR; TCRdb's version includes in-frame clones alone and lacks a portion of them. The sample lists about 88,000 clones; about 90% were seen once. The specimen was peripheral blood. The receptors here all came from a man aged 18 to 35 with COVID-19, enrolled during active disease.

This clone was counted a single time. The chain joins TRBV12-3 or TRBV12-4 to TRBJ2-7; tentatively, D is TRBD1 (6 bases). V lost 6 bases to trimming and J lost 6 bases, with 15 bases between them. The CDR3 has 13 amino acids. The CDR3 loop reads CASSLAGVSEQYF. The CDR3 nucleotides read TGTGCCAGCAGCCTGGCAGGGGTCTCCGAGCAGTACTTC.

The V gene is TRBV28, the J gene TRBJ2-4; D is undetermined. Germline CDR1 reads MDHEN; CDR2 reads SYDVKM. Trimming stripped 4 bases from V and 0 bases from J, with 10 bases between. This CDR3 spans 15 amino acids. The CDR3 coding sequence is TGTGCCAGCAGTTATGGAGACGCAGCCAAAAACATTCAGTACTTC. It translates to CASSYGDAAKNIQYF.

In this sample, this clone turned up once. The chain recombines TRBV5-1 with TRBJ2-1, with 9 bases lining up with TRBD2. This CDR3 spans 14 amino acids. Trimming at V came to 6 bases and at J to 8 bases, leaving 9 bases not matched to a gene. Germline V gene sequence: CDR1 SGHRS, CDR2 YFSETQ. CDR3: CASKLSGRYYEQFF. The CDR3 DNA is TGCGCCAGCAAGCTGAGCGGGAGGTACTATGAGCAGTTCTTC.

This rearrangement joins TRBV18 to TRBJ1-1, with a tentative D call TRBD1 (6 bases). V lost 4 bases and J 2 bases, leaving 11 bases between the germline ends. The CDR3 contains 14 residues. Per germline, CDR1 KGHSH and CDR2 LQKENI. The DNA of the CDR3 is TGTGCCAGCTCACTCCAGGGACACAACACTGAAGCTTTCTTT. Its translation is CASSLQGHNTEAFF.

The chain carries TRBV27 and TRBJ2-5, with 8 bases lining up with TRBD1. The germline gives CDR1 MNHEY, CDR2 SMNVEV (reference sequence). Trimming removed 3 bases from V and 2 bases from J; junction bases left unmatched: 5. CDR3 length: 15 amino acids. The CDR3 DNA reads TGTGCCAGCAGTTTGGGGCGACAGGGGCAAGAGACCCAGTACTTC. It translates to CASSLGRQGQETQYF.

This clone was counted once. The chain couples TRBV9 to TRBJ1-2; tentative D call: TRBD1 (6 bases). This CDR3 contains 18 residues. Germline V gives CDR1 SGDLS, CDR2 YYNGEE. The ends were cut back, 3 bases at V and 4 bases at J, with 25 bases in the middle. CDR3 loop: CASSARRAGGEFAYGYTF. CDR3 DNA: TGTGCCAGCAGCGCCAGACGGGCGGGGGGCGAGTTTGCCTATGGCTACACCTTC.

The chain recombines TRBV12-5 with TRBJ2-2; TRBD2 aligns across 9 bases. The junction had 15 bases not matched to a gene; V was cut back by 2 bases and J by 8 bases. This CDR3 region has 18 residues. The germline V gene encodes CDR1 LGHNT and CDR2 FRNRAP. The CDR3 sequence: CASGLHPLIAGVAGELFF. CDR3 nucleotide sequence: TGTGCTAGTGGTTTGCACCCCCTAATAGCGGGAGTTGCTGGGGAGCTGTTTTTT.

The chain carries TRBV9 and TRBJ1-2; D possibly corresponds to TRBD1 (5 bases). Germline values: CDR1 SGDLS, CDR2 YYNGEE. This CDR3 comprises 15 residues. Deletions cut 5 bases from V and 4 bases from J, with 18 bases between. The CDR3 protein is CASSGGTVPLYGYTF. The CDR3 DNA reads as TGTGCCAGCAGTGGCGGGACGGTTCCCCTCTATGGCTACACCTTC.

This chain links TRBV3-1 (or the pseudogene TRBV3-2) with TRBJ2-1; TRBD2 agrees at 7 bases. CDR3 size: 14 residues. J lost 9 bases, V lost 5 bases, and 10 bases had no gene match. Germline V gene sequence: CDR1 LGHDT, CDR2 YNNKEL (reference sequence). The CDR3, as DNA: TGTGCCAGCAGCTCAGGGAGGGGTAGGGGTGAGCAGTTCTTC. Its protein is CASSSGRGRGEQFF.

The V and J genes are TRBV9 and TRBJ2-7, with TRBD1 identical over 7 bases. CDR1 and CDR2 from the germline V gene are SGDLS and YYNGEE. The CDR3 contains 13 residues. J lost 3 bases, V lost 3 bases, and 3 bases had no gene match. CDR3 coding DNA: TGTGCCAGCAGCGACGGACAGGACTACGAGCAGTACTTC. This translates into CASSDGQDYEQYF.

This chain joins TRBV28 and TRBJ2-2; tentative D call: TRBD2 (6 bases). CDR3 length: 16 amino acids. Germline V gene data show CDR1 as MDHEN and CDR2 as SYDVKM. The V end was cut by 5 bases, the J end by 0 bases, with 13 bases between. Here the CDR3 reads CASSPRGRTNTGELFF. The DNA of the CDR3 is TGTGCCAGCAGTCCGCGGGGTCGGACGAACACCGGGGAGCTGTTTTTT.

This chain uses TRBV19 with TRBJ2-5, with 8 positions matching TRBD1. Germline CDR1 is LNHDA and CDR2 is SQIVND (reference sequence). V lost 4 bases, J lost 3 bases, and 4 bases stayed unmatched. The CDR3 spans 14 residues. The CDR3 is CASSKLQGEETQYF. CDR3 sequence (DNA): TGTGCCAGTAGTAAATTACAGGGGGAAGAGACCCAGTACTTC.

This clone came up once. The chain employs TRBV4-1 and TRBJ1-1; D gene uncertain. Between the trimmed V and J ends, which lost 2 bases and 5 bases, there was a span of 6 bases. This CDR3 contains 12 residues. The V gene's germline CDR1 is MGHRA and CDR2 YSYEKL. CDR3 in DNA: TGCGCCAGCAGCCAAAGAGGTACTGAAGCTTTCTTT. Translation gives CASSQRGTEAFF.

The chain joins TRBV30 to TRBJ1-1; a possible D gene is TRBD1 (6 bases). Germline CDR1 reads GTSNPN; CDR2 reads SVGIG (reference sequence). This CDR3 comprises 13 residues. Trimming cost V 5 bases and J 1 base, with 11 bases left between them. The chain's CDR3 is CAWALTGNTEAFF. CDR3 nucleotides: TGTGCCTGGGCTTTGACAGGGAACACTGAAGCTTTCTTT. Variable domain in full (rest from reference TRBV30 and TRBJ1-1): SQTIHQWPATLVQPVGSPLSLECTVEGTSNPNLYWYRQAAGRGLQLLFYSVGIGQISSEVPQNLSASRPQDRQFILSSKKLLLSDSGFYLCAWALTGNTEAFFGQGTRLTVV.

This chain connects TRBV28 to TRBJ2-2; 7 bases line up with TRBD2. The CDR3 covers 17 residues. Per the germline V gene, CDR1 is MDHEN and CDR2 is SYDVKM. Losses at the gene ends were 5 bases for V and 11 bases for J; bases not matched to a gene: 20. The CDR3 here is CASSPPVSIRGREELFF. CDR3 bases: TGTGCCAGCAGTCCCCCCGTGTCCATACGCGGGAGAGAAGAGCTGTTTTTT.

The gene calls are TRBV28 and TRBJ2-7, with TRBD2 as a possible D gene (7 bases). The CDR3 loop spans 13 amino acids. The V gene lost 8 bases and the J gene lost 6 bases, with 17 bases spanning the gap. Germline V gives CDR1 MDHEN, CDR2 SYDVKM. CDR3 DNA: TGTGCCAGCTCGGGGGGCCCCAGAGGCGAGCAGTACTTC. It codes for CASSGGPRGEQYF.

The chain joins TRBV9 to TRBJ2-2, with D possibly being TRBD1 (6 bases). The germline V gene encodes CDR1 SGDLS and CDR2 YYNGEE. Between the trimmed V and J ends, which lost 0 bases and 7 bases, there was a span of 13 bases. The CDR3 spans 15 residues. The CDR3 sequence: CASSVEQGFVGELFF. The CDR3 nucleotides read TGTGCCAGCAGCGTAGAACAGGGTTTCGTCGGGGAGCTGTTTTTT.

The chain joins TRBV16 to TRBJ2-2; 9 bases fit TRBD1. V lost 5 bases, J lost 5 bases, and 6 bases stayed unmatched. The CDR3 loop spans 15 amino acids. The germline CDR1 and CDR2 sequences are KGHSY and FQNENV. DNA for the CDR3: TGTGCCAGCAGCAGTCCGGGACAGGGAACCGGGGAGCTGTTTTTT. This translates into CASSSPGQGTGELFF.

This clone was seen a single time. V and J are TRBV19 and TRBJ2-7; TRBD2 is a possible D gene (6 bases). The CDR3 is made up of 14 amino acids. CDR1 LNHDA and CDR2 SQIVND come from the germline V gene (reference sequence). Trimming removed 5 bases from V and 0 bases from J, with 11 bases in between. CDR3 DNA sequence: TGTGCCAGTAGTTTTAGCGGCTCCTCCTACGAGCAGTACTTC. This encodes CASSFSGSSYEQYF.

The chain employs TRBV7-6 and TRBJ2-3, with D perhaps TRBD2 (5 bases). The CDR3 has 17 amino acids. V shed 5 bases and J shed 7 bases, with 25 bases lying between them. Germline lookup yields CDR1 SGHVS and CDR2 FNYEAQ. The CDR3 DNA reads TGTGCCAGCAGCCTTCCGACCACAGAGGGTAGCGTCAATACGCAGTATTTT. It codes for CASSLPTTEGSVNTQYF.

V is TRBV2 and J is TRBJ2-7; 9 bases line up with TRBD1. This CDR3 spans 14 amino acids. Trimming removed 7 bases from V and 2 bases from J; junction bases left unmatched: 6. Looked up from germline, CDR1 is SNHLY and CDR2 is FYNNEI. CDR3 sequence: CASNGQGKAYEQYF. CDR3 DNA: TGTGCCAGCAACGGACAGGGGAAAGCCTACGAGCAGTACTTC. The full variable domain, completed using reference TRBV2 and TRBJ2-7, is EPEVTQTPSHQVTQMGQEVILRCVPISNHLYFYWYRQILGQKVEFLVSFYNNEISEKSEIFDDQFSVERPDGSNFTLKIRSTKLEDSAMYFCASNGQGKAYEQYFGPGTRLTVT.